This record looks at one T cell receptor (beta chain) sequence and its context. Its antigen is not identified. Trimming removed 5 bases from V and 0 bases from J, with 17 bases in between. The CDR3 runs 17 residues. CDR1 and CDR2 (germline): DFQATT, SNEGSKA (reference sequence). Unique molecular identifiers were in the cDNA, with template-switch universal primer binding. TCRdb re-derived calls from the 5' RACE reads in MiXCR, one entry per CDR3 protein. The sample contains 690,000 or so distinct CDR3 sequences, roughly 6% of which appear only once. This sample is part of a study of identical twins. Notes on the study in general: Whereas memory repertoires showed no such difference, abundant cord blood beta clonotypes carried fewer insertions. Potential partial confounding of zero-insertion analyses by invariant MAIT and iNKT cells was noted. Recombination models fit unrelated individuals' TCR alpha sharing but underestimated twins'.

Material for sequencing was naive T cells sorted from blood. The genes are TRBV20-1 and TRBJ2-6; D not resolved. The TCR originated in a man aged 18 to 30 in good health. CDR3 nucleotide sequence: TGCAGTGCTCACCGCGTGTCTGCGTCCTCTGGGGCCAACGTCCTGACTTTC. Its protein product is CSAHRVSASSGANVLTF.